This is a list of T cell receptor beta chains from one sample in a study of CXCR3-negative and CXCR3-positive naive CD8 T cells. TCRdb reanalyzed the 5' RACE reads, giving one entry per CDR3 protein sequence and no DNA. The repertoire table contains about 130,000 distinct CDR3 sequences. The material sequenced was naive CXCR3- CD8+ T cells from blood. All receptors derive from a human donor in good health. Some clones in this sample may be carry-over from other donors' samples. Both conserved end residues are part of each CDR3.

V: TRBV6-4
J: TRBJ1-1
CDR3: CASSDGTGPFF

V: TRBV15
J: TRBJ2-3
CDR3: CATSNRDFTDTQYF

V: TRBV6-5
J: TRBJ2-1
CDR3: CASSYSMGQGDLVEQFF

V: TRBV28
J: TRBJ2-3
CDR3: CASSLTLTGYTDTQYF

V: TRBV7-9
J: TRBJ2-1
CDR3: CASRTPIIGRQGGNEQFF

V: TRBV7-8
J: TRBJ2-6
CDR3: CASSPTSGPSSSGANVLTF

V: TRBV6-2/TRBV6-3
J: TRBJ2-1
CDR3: CASSYSGSGSGKRLNEQFF

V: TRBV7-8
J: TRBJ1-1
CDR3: CASSLGARSNTEAFF

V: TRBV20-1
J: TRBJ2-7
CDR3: CSARVTYEQYF

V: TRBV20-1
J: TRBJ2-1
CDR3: CSARVPSDLYNEQFF

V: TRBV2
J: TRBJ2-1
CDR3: CARRTGGSEQFF

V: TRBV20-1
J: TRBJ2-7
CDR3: CSARDTRGGTYEQYF

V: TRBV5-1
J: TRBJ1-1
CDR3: CASSWGAGGNTEAFF

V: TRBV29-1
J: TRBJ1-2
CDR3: CSVEEEGFYGYTF

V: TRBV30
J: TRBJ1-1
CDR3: CAQTRTRGTEAFF

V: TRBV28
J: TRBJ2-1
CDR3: CASSLLPSVHEQFF

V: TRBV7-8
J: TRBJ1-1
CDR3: CASSLLPRETEAFF

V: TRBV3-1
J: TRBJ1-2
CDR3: CASSQGSPYGYTF

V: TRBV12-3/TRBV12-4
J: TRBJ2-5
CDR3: CASRPSGTGQETQYF

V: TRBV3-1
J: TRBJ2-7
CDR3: CASSQGGLASYEQYF

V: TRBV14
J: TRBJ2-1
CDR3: CASSQGLGYNEQLF

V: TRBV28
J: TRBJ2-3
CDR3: CASSPEFQGASFQDTQYF

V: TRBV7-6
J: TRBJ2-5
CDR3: CASSLASPLRTGKETQYF

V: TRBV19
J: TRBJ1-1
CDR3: CATGDRGTEAFF

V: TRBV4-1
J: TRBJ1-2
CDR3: CASRQGGTGNYGYTF

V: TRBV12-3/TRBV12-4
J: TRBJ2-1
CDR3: CASSLGPLQFF

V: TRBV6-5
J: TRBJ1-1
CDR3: CASRTQGNTEAFF

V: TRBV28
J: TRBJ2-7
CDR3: CASSFQGSWYEQYF

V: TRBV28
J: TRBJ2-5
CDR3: CASRHRVRETQYF

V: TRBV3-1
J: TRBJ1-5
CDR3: CASSQGNGQPQHF

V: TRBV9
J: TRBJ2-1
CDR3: CASSVGLAGDYNEQFF

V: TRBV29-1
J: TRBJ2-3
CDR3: CSVEGRMEGTDTQYF

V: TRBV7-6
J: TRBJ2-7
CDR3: CASSPMTGPSSYEQYF

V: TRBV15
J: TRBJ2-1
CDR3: CATSRDLTGEYNEQFF

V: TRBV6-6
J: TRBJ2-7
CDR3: CASSYEHSLFSYEQYF

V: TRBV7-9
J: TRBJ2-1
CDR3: CASSPKVWGADNEQFF

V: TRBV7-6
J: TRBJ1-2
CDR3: CASSLQQDYYGYTF

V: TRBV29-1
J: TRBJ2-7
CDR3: CSVEGASSDYEQYF

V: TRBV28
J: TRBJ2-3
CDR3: CASSIQGVGPDTQYF

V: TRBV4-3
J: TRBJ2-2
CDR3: CASSQEGGGYYTGELFF

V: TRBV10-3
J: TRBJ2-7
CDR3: CAISDPGRSHEQYF

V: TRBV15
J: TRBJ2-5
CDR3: CATSRGGPETQYF

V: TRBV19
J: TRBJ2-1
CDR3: CASSIEGNTYNEQFF

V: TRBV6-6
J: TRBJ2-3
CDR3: CASSYAKSSGDTQYF

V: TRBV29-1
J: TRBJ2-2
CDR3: CSGYRGNTGELFF

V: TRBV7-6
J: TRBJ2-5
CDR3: CASRGAGQETQYF

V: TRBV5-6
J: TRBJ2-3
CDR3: CASSKGGPTDTQYF

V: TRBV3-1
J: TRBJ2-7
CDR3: CASSQPGLAGYEQYF

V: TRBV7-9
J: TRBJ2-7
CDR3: CASSSRDYYSYEQYF

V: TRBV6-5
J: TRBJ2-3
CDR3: CASSYQLAGSTDTQYF

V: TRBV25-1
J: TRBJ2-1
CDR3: CASRSQFSPDNEQFF

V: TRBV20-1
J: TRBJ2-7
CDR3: CSASSTGDYYEQYF

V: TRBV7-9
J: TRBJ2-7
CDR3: CASSALGGYEQYF

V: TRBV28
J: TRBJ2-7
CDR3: CASQPGLGSYEQYF

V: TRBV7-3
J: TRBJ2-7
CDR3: CASSLGGGHYEQYF

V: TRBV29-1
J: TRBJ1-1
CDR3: CSVEEAWGDTEAFF

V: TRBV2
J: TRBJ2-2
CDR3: CASVGGLNTGELFF

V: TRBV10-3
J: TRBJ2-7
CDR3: CATTTDPYEQYF

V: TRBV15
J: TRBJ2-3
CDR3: CATSGTRGLSSTDTQYF

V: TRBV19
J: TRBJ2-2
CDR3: CASSPGHNTGELFF